This TCR beta chain derives from a study of Graves' ophthalmopathy and Graves' hyperthyroidism (dated by TCRdb to 2016 to 2018). With respect to the entire study: Peripheral blood was collected before any treatment was given, at the time of initial diagnosis. The approximately 97 discovery patients were randomly divided into training and test sets at a 7:3 ratio. In total, 135 blood samples were TCR-sequenced: under 45 ophthalmopathy, some 75 hyperthyroidism and approximately 17 hyperthyroidism-to-ophthalmopathy patients. In about 6 hyperthyroidism patients, T-cell repertoires of thyroid tissue and blood were compared. Following sampling, methimazole starting at 30 mg daily was administered to hyperthyroidism patients, and high-dose intravenous methylprednisolone was administered to ophthalmopathy patients. The study used TCR beta repertoire signatures to distinguish Graves' ophthalmopathy from Graves' hyperthyroidism and to predict progression to ophthalmopathy. An independent validation cohort was composed of around 19 hyperthyroidism patients and 17 patients who later progressed from hyperthyroidism to ophthalmopathy. To explore V-J signatures that separate ophthalmopathy from hyperthyroidism, a discovery set of approximately 100 patients was enrolled, consisting of more than 40 with ophthalmopathy and about 60 with stable hyperthyroidism. The paper as a whole reports these results and caveats: Ophthalmopathy was separated from stable hyperthyroidism by the 13-signature model with roughly 90% sensitivity and 81% to 84% specificity in cross-validation and with 80%/75% in the test set. Most expanded thyroid clonotypes with a frequency above 0.001 also appeared in blood, which suggests that blood repertoires may reflect the immune response in the thyroid. Sample size was not statistically predetermined, and group allocation was not concealed from the investigators. In validation, the model predicted ophthalmopathy progression with about 71% sensitivity and less than 80% specificity; approximately 12 predicted patients were CT-confirmed with GO in a median of approximately six months.

This clonotype was detected many times. It has no known antigen specificity. Base qualities are not at hand, and no much larger clone is one base apart. Patients with ophthalmopathy had moderately to severely active disease, with a Clinical Activity Score of 3 or more, a NOSPECS grade of 4 or more, and a disease duration of less than 3 months. Patients with other autoimmune diseases, uncontrolled infections, pregnancy or lactation were excluded. Clinical symptoms, serum thyroxine, TRAb, thyroid ultrasound and orbital computed tomography were used for diagnosis. Using Ficoll-Paque density gradient centrifugation, PBMCs were isolated from approximately 11 ml of fresh peripheral blood. Total RNA was extracted with Trizol reagent and quality-checked on an Agilent 2100 Bioanalyzer. For repertoire sequencing, TCR beta CDR3 regions were amplified from RNA transcripts. A first-round RT-PCR used HTBI primers with the Qiagen OneStep RT-PCR kit, followed by a second-round multiplex PCR, size selection and purification. Libraries were sequenced on an Illumina HiSeq2000 using paired-end 100 bp reads. Per the original workflow: SOAPnuke was used for read processing, and reads with adapters, uncalled bases, a mean Phred below 15, or no exact constant-primer or identifier match were discarded. COPE v1.2.5 was used to merge high-quality paired reads. Clonotypes were defined as unique nucleotide sequences and were aligned to IMGT TRB V, D and J references using MiTCR v1.1. The analysis was limited to V-J combinations with a frequency above 0.0001, which together covered over 99% of the repertoires. A TCR clonal expansion and chaos score per V-J combination was defined as the ratio of F50 clonal expansion to chaos observed in the TCRdist matrix. Welch's t-statistics and random forest were used to reduce features to about a dozen V-J combinations, which were fed into a naive Bayes classifier. The similarity between thyroid and blood repertoires was quantified using the Morisita-Horn index. The raw public data were reprocessed by TCRdb itself: fastp quality trimming at Q25, MiXCR clonotype calling, in-frame beta chains only. Identical CDR3 proteins give one entry, which carries the most common genes and DNA. TCRdb assigned the V and J calls; the authors' analysis was not used. This sample comprises roughly 480,000 distinct CDR3 sequences, about 15% of them detected only once. The top ten clonotypes cover about a tenth of the sample.

The CDR1 and CDR2 encoded by the germline V gene are SGHVS and FQNEAQ. Trimming costs V 5 bases and J 3 bases, and their ends lie 14 bases apart. Including the terminal cysteine and phenylalanine, the CDR3 comprises 14 residues. Only the CDR3 portion is preserved as DNA: 42 bases, with reading frame beginning at the first base. The chain is made from TRBV7-8 and TRBJ2-7, with TRBD1 as a weak D call on 6 bases. The sequenced sample consisted of blood. This receptor was taken from a woman in her 30s with Graves' ophthalmopathy. Donor details come from another sample of the same person, matched by shared clones. The base sequence is TGTGCCAGCAGCACCAGACAGGTGAACTACGAGCAGTACTTC. This codes for CASSTRQVNYEQYF.